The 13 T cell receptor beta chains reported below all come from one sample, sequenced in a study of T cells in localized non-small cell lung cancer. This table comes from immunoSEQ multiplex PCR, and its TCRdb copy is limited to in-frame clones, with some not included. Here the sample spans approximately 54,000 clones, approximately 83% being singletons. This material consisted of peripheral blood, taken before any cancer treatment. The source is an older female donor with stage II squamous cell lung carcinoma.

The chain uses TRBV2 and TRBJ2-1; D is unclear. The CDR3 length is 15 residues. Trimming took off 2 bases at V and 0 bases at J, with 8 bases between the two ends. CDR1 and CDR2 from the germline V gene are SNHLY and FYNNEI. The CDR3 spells CASSERISSYNEQFF. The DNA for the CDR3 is TGTGCCAGCAGTGAAAGAATTAGCTCCTACAATGAGCAGTTCTTC.

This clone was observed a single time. CDR3 loop: CATGGAQMIAGANVLTF. CDR3 nucleotide sequence: TGTGCCACCGGCGGGGCGCAAATGATTGCTGGGGCCAACGTCCTGACTTTC. The V and J genes are TRBV15 and TRBJ2-6; possible D gene TRBD2, 6 bases. The CDR3 extends over 17 amino acids. Per germline, CDR1 LNHNV and CDR2 YYDKDF (reference sequence). The V gene lost 8 bases and the J gene lost 2 bases, with 19 bases spanning the gap.

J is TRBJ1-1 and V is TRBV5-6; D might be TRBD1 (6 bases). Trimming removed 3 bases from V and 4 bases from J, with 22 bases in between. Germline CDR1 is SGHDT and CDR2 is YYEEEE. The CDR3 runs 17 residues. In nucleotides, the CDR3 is TGTGCCAGCAGCTCTGGACAGTTCTCGGGACCGGGCACTGAAGCTTTCTTT. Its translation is CASSSGQFSGPGTEAFF.

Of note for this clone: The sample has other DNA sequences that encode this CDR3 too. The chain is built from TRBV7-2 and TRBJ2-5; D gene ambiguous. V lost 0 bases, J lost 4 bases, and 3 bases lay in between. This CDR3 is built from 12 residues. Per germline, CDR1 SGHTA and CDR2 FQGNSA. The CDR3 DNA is TGTGCCAGCAGCTTAGCTGGAGAGACCCAGTACTTC. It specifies CASSLAGETQYF.

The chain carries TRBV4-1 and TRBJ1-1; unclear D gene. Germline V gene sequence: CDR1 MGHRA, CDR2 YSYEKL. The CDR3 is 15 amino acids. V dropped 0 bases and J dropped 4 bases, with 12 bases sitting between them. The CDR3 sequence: CASSQDFGVGTEAFF. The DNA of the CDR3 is TGCGCCAGCAGCCAAGATTTCGGGGTCGGCACTGAAGCTTTCTTT.

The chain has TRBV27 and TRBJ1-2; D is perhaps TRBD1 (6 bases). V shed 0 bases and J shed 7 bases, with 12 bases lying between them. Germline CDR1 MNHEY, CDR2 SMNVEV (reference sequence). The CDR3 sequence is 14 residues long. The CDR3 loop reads CASSLSRGARGYTF. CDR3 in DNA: TGTGCCAGCAGTTTATCGCGGGGGGCCCGTGGCTACACCTTC.

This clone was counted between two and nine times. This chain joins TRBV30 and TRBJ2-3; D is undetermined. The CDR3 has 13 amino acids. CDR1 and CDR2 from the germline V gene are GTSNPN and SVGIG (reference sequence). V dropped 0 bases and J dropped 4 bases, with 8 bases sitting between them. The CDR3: CAWSVRKSDTQYF. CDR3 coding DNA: TGTGCCTGGAGTGTACGAAAATCAGATACGCAGTATTTT.

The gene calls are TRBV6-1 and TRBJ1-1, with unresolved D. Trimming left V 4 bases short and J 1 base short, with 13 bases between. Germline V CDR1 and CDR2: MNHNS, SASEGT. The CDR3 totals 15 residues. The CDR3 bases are TGTGCCAGCAGTGGATATGGGAATCCGAACACTGAAGCTTTCTTT. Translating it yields CASSGYGNPNTEAFF.

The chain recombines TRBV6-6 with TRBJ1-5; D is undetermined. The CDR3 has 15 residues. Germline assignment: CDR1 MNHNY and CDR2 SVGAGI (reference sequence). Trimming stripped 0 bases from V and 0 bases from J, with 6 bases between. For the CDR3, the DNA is TGTGCCAGCAGTTACTCGCGGGATAGCAATCAGCCCCAGCATTTT. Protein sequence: CASSYSRDSNQPQHF.

The CDR3, as DNA: TGTGCCAGCAGTCCAAGCGCAGATACGCAGTATTTT. Translating gives CASSPSADTQYF. This chain uses TRBV6-6 with TRBJ2-3; D is undetermined. The CDR3 extends over 12 amino acids. V was pared by 5 bases and J by 4 bases, with 7 bases between. CDR1 is MNHNY and CDR2 is SVGAGI in the germline V gene (reference sequence).

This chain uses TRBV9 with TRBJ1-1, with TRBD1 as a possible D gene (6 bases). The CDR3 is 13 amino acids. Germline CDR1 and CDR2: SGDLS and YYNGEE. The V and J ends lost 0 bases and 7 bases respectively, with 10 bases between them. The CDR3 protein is CASSVVGGSEAFF. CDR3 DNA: TGTGCCAGCAGCGTAGTAGGGGGTAGTGAAGCTTTCTTT.

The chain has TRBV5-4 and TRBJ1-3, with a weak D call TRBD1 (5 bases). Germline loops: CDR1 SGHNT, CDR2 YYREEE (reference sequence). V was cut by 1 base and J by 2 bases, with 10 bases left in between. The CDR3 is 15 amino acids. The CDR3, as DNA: TGTGCCAGCAGCTTGTCGGGGCGTCCTGGAAACACCATATATTTT. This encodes CASSLSGRPGNTIYF.

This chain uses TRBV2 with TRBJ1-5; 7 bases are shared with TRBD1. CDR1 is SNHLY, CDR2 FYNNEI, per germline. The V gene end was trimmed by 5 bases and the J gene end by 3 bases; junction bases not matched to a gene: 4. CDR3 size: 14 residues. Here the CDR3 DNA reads TGTGCCAGCAGTCCACAGGGGCTCAATCAGCCCCAGCATTTT. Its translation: CASSPQGLNQPQHF.